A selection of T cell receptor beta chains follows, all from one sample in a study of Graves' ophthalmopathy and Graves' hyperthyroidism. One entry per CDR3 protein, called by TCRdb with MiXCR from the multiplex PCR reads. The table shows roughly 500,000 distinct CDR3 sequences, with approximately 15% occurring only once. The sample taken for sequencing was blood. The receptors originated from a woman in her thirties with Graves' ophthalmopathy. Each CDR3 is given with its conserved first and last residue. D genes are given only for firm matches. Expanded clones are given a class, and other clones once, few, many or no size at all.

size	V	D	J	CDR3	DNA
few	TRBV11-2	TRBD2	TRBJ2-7	CASSSGGGLAGGHEQYF	TGTGCCAGCAGCTCCGGGGGGGGACTAGCGGGAGGGCACGAGCAGTACTTC
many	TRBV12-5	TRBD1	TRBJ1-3	CASGWDRGNGGNTIYF	TGTGCTAGTGGTTGGGACAGGGGTAACGGAGGAAACACCATATATTTT
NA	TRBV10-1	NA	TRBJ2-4	CASSESGGYGRGDKNIKYF	TGCGCCAGCAGTGAGTCCGGAGGGTACGGGAGAGGGGACAAAAACATTAAGTACTTC
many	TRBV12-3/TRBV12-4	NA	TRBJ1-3	CASSLSSSGNTIYF	TGTGCCAGCAGCCTATCGAGCTCTGGAAACACCATATATTTT
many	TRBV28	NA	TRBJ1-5	CASSLFGRERNQPQHF	TGTGCCAGCAGTTTATTCGGCCGGGAGCGCAATCAGCCCCAGCATTTT
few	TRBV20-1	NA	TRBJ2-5	CSASQGRGETQYF	TGCAGTGCTAGCCAGGGGAGGGGAGAGACCCAGTACTTC
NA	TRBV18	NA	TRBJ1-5	CASSVTGDHNQPQHF	TGTGCCAGCTCAGTCACCGGGGACCACAATCAGCCCCAGCATTTT
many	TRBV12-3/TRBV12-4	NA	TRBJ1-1	CASSPARHMYTEAFF	TGTGCCAGCAGCCCCGCCCGACACATGTACACTGAAGCTTTCTTT
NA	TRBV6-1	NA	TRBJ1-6	CASTDAQGANSPLHF	TGTGCCAGCACCGACGCCCAGGGCGCTAATTCACCCCTCCACTTT
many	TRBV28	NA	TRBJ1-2	CASTPDWSGYTF	TGTGCCAGCACCCCGGACTGGTCGGGCTACACCTTC
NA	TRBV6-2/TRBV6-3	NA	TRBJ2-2	CASSLDSESGELFF	TGTGCCAGCAGCCTAGACTCGGAATCCGGGGAGCTGTTTTTT
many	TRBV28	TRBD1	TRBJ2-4	CASSLNDRVQAKNIQYF	TGTGCCAGCAGTTTAAATGACAGGGTTCAAGCCAAAAACATTCAGTACTTC
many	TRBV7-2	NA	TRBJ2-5	CASSSHPGTWETQYF	TGTGCCAGCAGCTCTCACCCCGGGACTTGGGAGACCCAGTACTTC
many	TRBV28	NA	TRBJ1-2	CGVYNYGYTF	TGTGGTGTATATAACTATGGCTACACCTTC
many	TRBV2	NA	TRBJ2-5	CASSEAIGRAWETQYF	TGTGCCAGCAGTGAAGCTATTGGACGGGCATGGGAGACCCAGTACTTC
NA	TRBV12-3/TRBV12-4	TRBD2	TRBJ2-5	CASSPLAGEEETQYF	TGTGCCAGCAGCCCACTAGCGGGGGAGGAAGAGACCCAGTACTTC
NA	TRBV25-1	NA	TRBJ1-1	CASSGPNWIGTDRDTEAFF	TGTGCCAGCAGTGGCCCCAATTGGATAGGGACGGACCGGGACACTGAAGCTTTCTTT
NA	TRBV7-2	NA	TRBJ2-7	CASSFQHLTYEQYF	TGTGCCAGCAGCTTCCAACACCTTACCTACGAGCAGTACTTC
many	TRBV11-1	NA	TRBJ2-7	CASSFGRTKGYEQYF	TGTGCCAGCAGCTTCGGACGGACGAAGGGTTACGAGCAGTACTTC
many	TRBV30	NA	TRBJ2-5	CAWSVLPGEVQETQYF	TGTGCCTGGAGTGTCCTACCAGGGGAAGTGCAAGAGACCCAGTACTTC
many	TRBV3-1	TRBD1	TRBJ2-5	CASSQFDREGTQYF	TGTGCCAGCAGCCAATTCGACAGGGAAGGGACCCAGTACTTC
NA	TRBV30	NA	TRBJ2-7	CAWSNLPGQHYEQYF	TGTGCCTGGAGCAACTTACCGGGACAACACTACGAGCAGTACTTC
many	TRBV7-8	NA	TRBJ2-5	CASSNQETQYF	TGTGCCAGCAGCAATCAAGAGACCCAGTACTTC
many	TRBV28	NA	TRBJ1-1	CASSRPQGNTEAFF	TGTGCCAGCAGTCGCCCACAGGGGAACACTGAAGCTTTCTTT
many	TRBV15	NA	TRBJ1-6	CATSRDAGGYNSPLHF	TGTGCCACCAGCAGAGATGCCGGGGGCTATAATTCACCCCTCCACTTT
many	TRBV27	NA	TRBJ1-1	CASSLSGYGTEAFF	TGTGCCAGCAGTTTATCGGGTTACGGCACTGAAGCTTTCTTT
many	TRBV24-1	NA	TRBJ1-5	CATSDPPSGPQHF	TGTGCCACCAGTGACCCCCCCTCCGGTCCCCAGCATTTT
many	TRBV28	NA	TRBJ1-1	CASSLFSNPSILNTEAFF	TGTGCCAGCAGTTTATTCTCCAACCCGTCCATACTGAACACTGAAGCTTTCTTT
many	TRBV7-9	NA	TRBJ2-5	CASSSQRWRETQYF	TGTGCCAGCAGCTCACAAAGGTGGCGAGAGACCCAGTACTTC
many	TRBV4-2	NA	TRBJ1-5	CASSDSTGGEPQHF	TGTGCCAGCAGCGACAGTACTGGGGGTGAGCCCCAGCATTTT
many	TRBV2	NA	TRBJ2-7	CATSTSSLNF	TGTGCCACCTCTACTAGCAGCCTCAACTTC
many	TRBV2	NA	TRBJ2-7	CASSVEWYQYF	TGTGCCAGCAGTGTCGAGTGGTATCAGTACTTC
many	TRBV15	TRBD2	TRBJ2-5	CATSRGSGGVKETQYF	TGTGCCACCAGCAGGGGCAGCGGGGGCGTGAAAGAGACCCAGTACTTC
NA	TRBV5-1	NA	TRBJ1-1	CASSSGRGQKVEAFF	TGCGCCAGCAGTTCTGGCCGTGGGCAGAAAGTTGAAGCTTTCTTT
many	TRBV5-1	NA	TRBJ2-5	CASSFFYAAVETQYF	TGCGCCAGCAGCTTCTTTTATGCGGCAGTGGAGACCCAGTACTTC
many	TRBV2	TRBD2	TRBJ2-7	CASGGLVLGEQYF	TGTGCCAGCGGGGGACTAGTCCTGGGCGAGCAGTACTTC
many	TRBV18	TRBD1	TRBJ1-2	CASSPGQGEWGYTF	TGTGCCAGCTCCCCCGGACAGGGGGAATGGGGCTACACCTTC
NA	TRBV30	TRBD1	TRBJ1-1	CAWIGQGVAEAFF	TGTGCCTGGATCGGGCAGGGGGTCGCTGAAGCTTTCTTT